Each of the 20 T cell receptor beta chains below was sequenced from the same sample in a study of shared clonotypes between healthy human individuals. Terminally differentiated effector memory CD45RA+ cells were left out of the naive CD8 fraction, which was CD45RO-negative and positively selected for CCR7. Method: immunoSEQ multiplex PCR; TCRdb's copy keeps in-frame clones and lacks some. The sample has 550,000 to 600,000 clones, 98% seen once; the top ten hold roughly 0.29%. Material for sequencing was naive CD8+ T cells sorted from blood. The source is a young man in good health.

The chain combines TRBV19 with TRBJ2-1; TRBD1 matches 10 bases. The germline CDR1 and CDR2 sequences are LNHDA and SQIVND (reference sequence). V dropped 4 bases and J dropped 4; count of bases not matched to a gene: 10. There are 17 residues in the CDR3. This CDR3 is CASSTKTGGKLYNEQFF. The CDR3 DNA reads TGTGCCAGTAGTACCAAGACAGGGGGCAAACTTTACAATGAGCAGTTCTTC.

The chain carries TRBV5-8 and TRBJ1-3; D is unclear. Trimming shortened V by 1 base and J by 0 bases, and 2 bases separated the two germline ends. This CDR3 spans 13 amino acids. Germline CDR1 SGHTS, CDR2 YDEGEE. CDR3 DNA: TGTGCCAGCAGCTTGATCTCTGGAAACACCATATATTTT. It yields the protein CASSLISGNTIYF.

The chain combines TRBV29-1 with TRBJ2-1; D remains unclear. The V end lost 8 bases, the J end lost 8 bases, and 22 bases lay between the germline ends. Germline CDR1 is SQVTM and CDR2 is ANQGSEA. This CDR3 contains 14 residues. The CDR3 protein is CSLSGISFSDEQFF. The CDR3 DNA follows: TGCAGCTTATCGGGCATTTCGTTTTCGGATGAGCAGTTCTTC.

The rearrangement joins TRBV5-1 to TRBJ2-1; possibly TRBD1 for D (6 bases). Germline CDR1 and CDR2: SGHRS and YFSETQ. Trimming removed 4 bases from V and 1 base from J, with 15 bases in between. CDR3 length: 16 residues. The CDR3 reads CASSQTQGISYNEQFF. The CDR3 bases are TGCGCCAGCAGCCAAACACAGGGTATATCCTACAATGAGCAGTTCTTC.

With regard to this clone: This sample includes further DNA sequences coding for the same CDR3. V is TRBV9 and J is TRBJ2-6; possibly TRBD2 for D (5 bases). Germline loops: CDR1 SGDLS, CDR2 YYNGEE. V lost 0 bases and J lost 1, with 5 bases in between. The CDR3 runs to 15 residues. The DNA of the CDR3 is TGTGCCAGCAGCGTAGGAGGGTCTGGGGCCAACGTCCTGACTTTC. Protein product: CASSVGGSGANVLTF.

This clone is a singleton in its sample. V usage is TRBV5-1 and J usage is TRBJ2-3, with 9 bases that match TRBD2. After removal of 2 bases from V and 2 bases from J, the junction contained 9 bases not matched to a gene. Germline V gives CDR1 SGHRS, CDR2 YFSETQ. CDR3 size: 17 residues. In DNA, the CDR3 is TGCGCCAGCAGCTTAATCCTTCCTAGCGGGATCACAGATACGCAGTATTTT. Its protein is CASSLILPSGITDTQYF.

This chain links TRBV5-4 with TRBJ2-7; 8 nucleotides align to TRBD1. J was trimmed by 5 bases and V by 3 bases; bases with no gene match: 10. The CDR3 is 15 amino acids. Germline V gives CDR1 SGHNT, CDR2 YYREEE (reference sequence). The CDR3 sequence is CASSSFGTGSHEQYF. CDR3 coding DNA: TGTGCCAGCAGCTCGTTCGGGACAGGTTCCCACGAGCAGTACTTC.

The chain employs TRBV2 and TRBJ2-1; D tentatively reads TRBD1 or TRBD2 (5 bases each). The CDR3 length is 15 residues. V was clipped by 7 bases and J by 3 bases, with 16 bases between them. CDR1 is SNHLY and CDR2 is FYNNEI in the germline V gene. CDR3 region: CASKVGVRVYNEQFF. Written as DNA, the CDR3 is TGTGCCAGCAAAGTAGGGGTGCGGGTCTACAATGAGCAGTTCTTC.

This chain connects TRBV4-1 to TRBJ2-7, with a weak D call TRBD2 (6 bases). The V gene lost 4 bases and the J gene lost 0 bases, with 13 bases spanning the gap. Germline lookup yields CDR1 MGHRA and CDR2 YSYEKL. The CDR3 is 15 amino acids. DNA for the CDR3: TGCGCCAGCAGCCCGGGACTCCCCCGCTCCTACGAGCAGTACTTC. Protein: CASSPGLPRSYEQYF.

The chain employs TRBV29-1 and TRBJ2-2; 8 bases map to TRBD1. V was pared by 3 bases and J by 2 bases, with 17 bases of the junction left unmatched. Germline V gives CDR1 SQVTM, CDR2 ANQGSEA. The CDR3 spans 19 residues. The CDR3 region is CSVDGFRVPGQANTGELFF. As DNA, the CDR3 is TGCAGCGTTGACGGGTTTAGGGTTCCGGGACAGGCTAACACCGGGGAGCTGTTTTTT.

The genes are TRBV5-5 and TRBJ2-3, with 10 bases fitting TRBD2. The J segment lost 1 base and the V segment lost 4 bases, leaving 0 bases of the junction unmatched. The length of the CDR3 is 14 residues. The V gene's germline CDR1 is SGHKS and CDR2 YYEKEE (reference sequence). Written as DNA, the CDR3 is TGTGCCAGCAGCCTAGCGGGAGGCACAGATACGCAGTATTTT. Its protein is CASSLAGGTDTQYF.

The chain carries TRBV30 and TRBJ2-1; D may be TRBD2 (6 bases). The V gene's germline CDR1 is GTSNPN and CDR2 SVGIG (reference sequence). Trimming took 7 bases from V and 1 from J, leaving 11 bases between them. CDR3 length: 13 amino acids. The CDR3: CASLEGSYNEQFF. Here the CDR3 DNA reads TGTGCCTCCTTGGAGGGGTCCTACAATGAGCAGTTCTTC.

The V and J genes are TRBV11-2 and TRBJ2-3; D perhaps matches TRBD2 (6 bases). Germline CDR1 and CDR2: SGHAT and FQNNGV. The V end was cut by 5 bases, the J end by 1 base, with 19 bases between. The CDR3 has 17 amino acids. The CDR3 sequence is CASSLPSAVMGTDTQYF. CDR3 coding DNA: TGTGCCAGCAGCCTACCTAGCGCGGTAATGGGCACAGATACGCAGTATTTT.

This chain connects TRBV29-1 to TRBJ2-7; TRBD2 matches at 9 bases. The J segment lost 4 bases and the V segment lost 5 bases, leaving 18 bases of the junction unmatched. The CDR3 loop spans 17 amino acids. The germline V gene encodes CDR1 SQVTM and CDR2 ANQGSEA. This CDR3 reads CSVLGATSGLHQYEQYF. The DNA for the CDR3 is TGCAGCGTTCTGGGGGCGACTAGCGGACTCCACCAGTACGAGCAGTACTTC.

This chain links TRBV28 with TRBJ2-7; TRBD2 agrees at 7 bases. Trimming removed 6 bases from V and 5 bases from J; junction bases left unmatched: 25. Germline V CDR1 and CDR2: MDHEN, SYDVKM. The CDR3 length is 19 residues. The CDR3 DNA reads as TGTGCCAGCAGGGATCCCGGGACCAAGGGCGGGGGAGATTTCCACGAGCAGTACTTC. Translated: CASRDPGTKGGGDFHEQYF.

DNA of the CDR3: TGTGCCAGCAGTTGGGACGGATCCTCCTACAATGAGCAGTTCTTC. Encoded protein: CASSWDGSSYNEQFF. This chain joins TRBV27 and TRBJ2-1, with D possibly being TRBD1 or TRBD2 (5 bases each). Germline CDR1 MNHEY, CDR2 SMNVEV (reference sequence). V gave up 4 bases and J gave up 0 bases, with 10 bases separating them. The CDR3 covers 15 residues.

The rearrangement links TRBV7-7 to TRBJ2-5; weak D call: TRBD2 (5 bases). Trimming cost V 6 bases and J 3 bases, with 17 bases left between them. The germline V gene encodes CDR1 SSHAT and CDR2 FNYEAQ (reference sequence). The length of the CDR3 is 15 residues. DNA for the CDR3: TGTGCCAGCAGTCCGTCGGACTGGGCAAAAGAGACCCAGTACTTC. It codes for CASSPSDWAKETQYF.

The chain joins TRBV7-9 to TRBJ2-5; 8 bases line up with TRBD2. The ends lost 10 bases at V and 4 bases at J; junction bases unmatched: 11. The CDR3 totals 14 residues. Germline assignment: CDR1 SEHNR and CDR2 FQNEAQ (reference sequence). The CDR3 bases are TGTGCCATCCGGGGGGGCCCGTCTCGAGAGACCCAGTACTTC. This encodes CAIRGGPSRETQYF.

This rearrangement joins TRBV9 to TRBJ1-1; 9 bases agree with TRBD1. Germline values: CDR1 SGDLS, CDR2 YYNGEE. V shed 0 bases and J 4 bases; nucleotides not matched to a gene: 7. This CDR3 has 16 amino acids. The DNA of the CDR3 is TGTGCCAGCAGCGTAGGGCAGACAGGGGGTTTCACTGAAGCTTTCTTT. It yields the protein CASSVGQTGGFTEAFF.

CDR3 nucleotides: TGTGCCAGCTCACCTGATGGGTATGAGCAGTTCTTC. Translating gives CASSPDGYEQFF. This chain joins TRBV18 and TRBJ2-1; no definite D call. Germline CDR1 and CDR2: KGHSH and LQKENI. With 3 bases removed from V and 8 bases from J, the gap between germline ends came to 8 bases. There are 12 residues in the CDR3.